What follows are 32 T cell receptor beta chains derived from one specimen sequenced in a study of blood T cell repertoires in COVID-19. The protocol was immunoSEQ multiplex PCR, while the TCRdb copy is restricted to in-frame clones and leaves out a portion. The sample holds roughly 170,000 clones, roughly four fifths seen once. Sample: PBMCs or T cells enriched from blood (not recorded which). All receptors derive from a man aged 45-60 years who had recovered from COVID-19.

The chain couples TRBV7-6 to TRBJ2-7, with 7 bases matching TRBD2. The CDR3 covers 15 residues. Germline CDR1 reads SGHVS; CDR2 reads FNYEAQ. V dropped 5 bases and J dropped 3; count of bases not matched to a gene: 10. Written as DNA, the CDR3 is TGTGCCAGCAGCCGGGGGATAGGGGAGGGCTACGAGCAGTACTTC. It specifies CASSRGIGEGYEQYF.

This clone was seen once. CDR3 DNA: TGCAGCGTTGGGGGTACGAAACTAGTAAAGGGAAATGAGCAGTTCTTC. Translated: CSVGGTKLVKGNEQFF. This rearrangement joins TRBV29-1 to TRBJ2-1, with TRBD2 as a possible D gene (5 bases). V lost 4 bases and J 7 bases, leaving 23 bases between the germline ends. Germline values: CDR1 SQVTM, CDR2 ANQGSEA. CDR3 length: 16 amino acids.

The chain recombines TRBV3-1 (or the pseudogene TRBV3-2) with TRBJ1-2, with no clear D. Trimming cost V 4 bases and J 1 base, with 10 bases left between them. Looked up from germline, CDR1 is LGHDT and CDR2 is YNNKEL (reference sequence). The CDR3 length is 14 residues. The CDR3 region has the DNA TGTGCCAGCAGCCTTTGGGAGAATAACTATGGCTACACCTTC. Protein sequence: CASSLWENNYGYTF.

The chain combines TRBV19 with TRBJ1-6; D possibly corresponds to TRBD1 (6 bases). The CDR3 consists of 13 residues. Germline-derived CDR1 and CDR2 are LNHDA and SQIVND (reference sequence). V was clipped by 5 bases and J by 8 bases, with 10 bases between them. CDR3 in DNA: TGTGCCAGTAGTGTACAGGGAGATTCACCCCTCCACTTT. Translated: CASSVQGDSPLHF.

The chain employs TRBV4-2 and TRBJ1-4; D call uncertain. Germline V gene data show CDR1 as LGHNA and CDR2 as YNFKEQ. Trimming removed 0 bases at V and 0 bases at J, with 5 bases between. The CDR3 loop spans 15 amino acids. Here the CDR3 DNA reads TGTGCCAGCAGCCAAGAGGCAGCAACTAATGAAAAACTGTTTTTT. Protein sequence: CASSQEAATNEKLFF.

This clone turned up a few times. V and J are TRBV11-2 and TRBJ1-1, with D tentatively TRBD1 (5 bases). Germline values: CDR1 SGHAT, CDR2 FQNNGV. Trimming took off 2 bases at V and 5 bases at J, with 12 bases between the two ends. The CDR3 is 14 residues long. CDR3 sequence: CASSLFGEGTEAFF. The CDR3 DNA reads as TGTGCCAGCAGCTTATTTGGGGAGGGGACTGAAGCTTTCTTT.

DNA of the CDR3: TGTGCCAGCAGCTTAGGTACAGGGCATTCACCCCTCCACTTT. Protein: CASSLGTGHSPLHF. V is TRBV7-8 and J is TRBJ1-6; a possible D gene is TRBD1 (6 bases). The V and J ends lost 1 base and 8 bases respectively, with 9 bases between them. There are 14 residues in the CDR3. Germline loops: CDR1 SGHVS, CDR2 FQNEAQ.

The CDR3 is CASSPPDRAMNTEAFF. The CDR3 DNA follows: TGTGCCAGCTCACCACCGGACAGGGCAATGAACACTGAAGCTTTCTTT. V usage is TRBV18 and J usage is TRBJ1-1, with TRBD1 matching 8 bases. The length of the CDR3 is 16 residues. Trimming cost V 0 bases and J 0 bases; bases outside gene matches: 3. Germline values: CDR1 KGHSH, CDR2 LQKENI.

This sequence joins TRBV9 and TRBJ1-5, with D uncertain. The germline CDR1 and CDR2 sequences are SGDLS and YYNGEE. Trimming took 0 bases from V and 7 from J, leaving 11 bases between them. The CDR3 loop spans 14 amino acids. CDR3 sequence: CASSVDGAGQPQHF. The CDR3 DNA follows: TGTGCCAGCAGCGTAGATGGAGCGGGACAGCCCCAGCATTTT.

The chain combines TRBV28 with TRBJ1-2; no clear D. Deletions cut 7 bases from V and 4 bases from J, with 10 bases between. The CDR3 consists of 12 residues. Germline V gives CDR1 MDHEN, CDR2 SYDVKM. In DNA form, the CDR3 reads TGTGCCAGCACTCCAAGGAGCTATGGCTACACCTTC. Its protein is CASTPRSYGYTF.

The V gene is TRBV10-3, the J gene TRBJ1-2; D is uncertain. Trimming shortened V by 4 bases and J by 0 bases, and 9 bases separated the two germline ends. This CDR3 comprises 14 residues. Germline V gene sequence: CDR1 ENHRY, CDR2 SYGVKD. The CDR3 region is CAISGRAANYGYTF. The CDR3, as DNA: TGTGCCATCAGTGGGAGGGCGGCTAACTATGGCTACACCTTC.

J is TRBJ2-3 and V is TRBV30; TRBD2 matches at 9 bases. Trimming cost V 0 bases and J 1 base; bases outside gene matches: 2. Germline-derived CDR1 and CDR2 are GTSNPN and SVGIG (reference sequence). This CDR3 has 15 residues. The CDR3 nucleotides read TGTGCCTGGAGTGTAAAGCGGGGGGGCACAGATACGCAGTATTTT. Residues: CAWSVKRGGTDTQYF.

This clone has only a few counts. The chain links TRBV19 to TRBJ2-1; D is perhaps TRBD2 (6 bases). This CDR3 has 11 amino acids. Trimming pared 6 bases from V and 7 bases from J, leaving 7 bases between. Germline CDR1 LNHDA, CDR2 SQIVND (reference sequence). This CDR3 reads CASRGRNEQFF. CDR3 DNA: TGTGCCAGTAGGGGGAGGAATGAGCAGTTCTTC.

The chain has TRBV29-1 and TRBJ2-3; no clear D. The germline V gene encodes CDR1 SQVTM and CDR2 ANQGSEA. Trimming removed 3 bases at V and 0 bases at J, with 4 bases between. The CDR3 sequence is 12 residues long. Here the CDR3 reads CSVDSSTDTQYF. CDR3 DNA sequence: TGCAGCGTTGATTCAAGCACAGATACGCAGTATTTT.

The chain employs TRBV5-5 and TRBJ1-2, with 9 bases fitting TRBD1. The V and J ends lost 4 bases and 0 bases, in that order; junction bases with no gene match: 10. The CDR3 is 17 amino acids. The germline gives CDR1 SGHKS, CDR2 YYEKEE (reference sequence). The CDR3 nucleotides read TGTGCCAGCAGCGTAGTGACAGGGGGAGGAACTAACTATGGCTACACCTTC. Residues: CASSVVTGGGTNYGYTF.

The chain couples TRBV27 to TRBJ2-1, with 7 bases that match TRBD1. V lost 2 bases, J lost 10 bases, and 8 bases stayed unmatched. This CDR3 has 14 residues. Germline assignment: CDR1 MNHEY and CDR2 SMNVEV (reference sequence). The DNA of the CDR3 is TGTGCCAGCAGTTTAGAGGGGGCCGGTTTCGAGCAGTTCTTC. This codes for CASSLEGAGFEQFF.

The chain has TRBV2 and TRBJ2-3; 7 bases fit TRBD1. This CDR3 has 15 residues. Looked up from germline, CDR1 is SNHLY and CDR2 is FYNNEI. V trimming: 4 bases; J trimming: 1 base; junction bases outside the gene matches: 5. CDR3 amino acids: CASSVRQGGTDTQYF. CDR3 nucleotides: TGTGCCAGCAGTGTTCGACAGGGCGGCACAGATACGCAGTATTTT.

J is TRBJ1-2 and V is TRBV3-1 (or the pseudogene TRBV3-2); 8 bases line up with TRBD1. CDR1 and CDR2 from the germline V gene are LGHDT and YNNKEL (reference sequence). Trimming at V came to 2 bases and at J to 7 bases, leaving 9 bases not matched to a gene. This CDR3 contains 15 residues. The CDR3 region has the DNA TGTGCCAGCAGCCAACAGGGGGCAAGTATTCGTGGCTACACCTTC. This gives the protein CASSQQGASIRGYTF.

V is TRBV5-6 and J is TRBJ2-4; 10 bases map to TRBD1. This CDR3 comprises 17 residues. V was pared by 1 base and J by 6 bases, with 10 bases of the junction left unmatched. Germline V CDR1 and CDR2: SGHDT, YYEEEE. CDR3 bases: TGTGCCAGCAGCTTGATTGGGGACAGGGGTTTGGGAAACATTCAGTACTTC. Translating gives CASSLIGDRGLGNIQYF. The full variable domain, completed using reference TRBV5-6 and TRBJ2-4, is DAGVTQSPTHLIKTRGQQVTLRCSPKSGHDTVSWYQQALGQGPQFIFQYYEEEERQRGNFPDRFSGHQFPNYSSELNVNALLLGDSALYLCASSLIGDRGLGNIQYFGAGTRLSVL.

The chain links TRBV27 to TRBJ2-1; TRBD1 matches 8 bases. Germline values: CDR1 MNHEY, CDR2 SMNVEV (reference sequence). This CDR3 spans 15 amino acids. V lost 8 bases and J lost 3; bases outside the gene matches: 9. CDR3 protein: CASWKQGANYNEQFF. The DNA of the CDR3 is TGTGCCAGCTGGAAGCAGGGGGCAAACTACAATGAGCAGTTCTTC.

The V call is TRBV7-9, the J call TRBJ1-2; D may be TRBD1 (5 bases). Trimming removed 1 base from V and 2 bases from J, with 5 bases in between. The CDR3 contains 13 residues. Germline CDR1 is SEHNR and CDR2 is FQNEAQ (reference sequence). The CDR3: CASSLGQNYGYTF. The CDR3 DNA reads as TGTGCCAGCAGCTTAGGACAGAACTATGGCTACACCTTC.

The J gene is TRBJ1-3, the V gene TRBV15; D uncertain. Germline V lookup: CDR1 LNHNV, CDR2 YYDKDF (reference sequence). This CDR3 contains 12 residues. Trimming took 7 bases from V and 3 from J, leaving 7 bases between them. The CDR3 sequence is CATKSSGNTIYF. The CDR3 DNA sequence: TGTGCCACCAAAAGTAGTGGAAACACCATATATTTT.

The V call is TRBV3-1 (or the pseudogene TRBV3-2), the J call TRBJ1-2; 9 bases fit TRBD1. CDR1 is LGHDT and CDR2 is YNNKEL in the germline V gene (reference sequence). CDR3 size: 12 residues. V was clipped by 9 bases and J by 6 bases; unmatched bases: 5. The CDR3 loop reads CASYRGRDGYTF. In nucleotides, the CDR3 is TGTGCCAGTTACAGGGGGCGGGATGGCTACACCTTC.

The gene calls are TRBV5-6 and TRBJ1-4; D is perhaps TRBD1 (6 bases). The CDR3 runs to 14 residues. V shed 3 bases and J shed 11 bases, with 17 bases lying between them. In germline, CDR1 is SGHDT, CDR2 YYEEEE. The CDR3 DNA is TGTGCCAGCAGCTCGGGAACCGGGACACTTAAACTGTTTTTT. It codes for CASSSGTGTLKLFF.

V and J are TRBV9 and TRBJ2-5; 9 bases are a match to TRBD2. CDR1 is SGDLS and CDR2 is YYNGEE in the germline V gene. V dropped 4 bases and J dropped 4; count of bases not matched to a gene: 8. This CDR3 spans 15 amino acids. This chain's CDR3 is CASSSPAGGPETQYF. The CDR3 bases are TGTGCCAGCAGCTCCCCGGCGGGGGGGCCAGAGACCCAGTACTTC.

This clone appeared a single time. As DNA, the CDR3 is TGCGCCAGCAGCGAGGGGCGGGGGGGAGAGACCCAGTACTTC. Translated, it gives CASSEGRGGETQYF. The chain has TRBV5-1 and TRBJ2-5, with TRBD2 matching over 9 bases. The CDR3 covers 14 residues. V dropped 4 bases and J dropped 4; count of bases not matched to a gene: 5. The germline CDR1 and CDR2 sequences are SGHRS and YFSETQ.

This clone was seen a single time. DNA for the CDR3: TGTGCCAGCAGCCGCGGGACGCCTAACAATGAGCAGTTCTTC. It translates to CASSRGTPNNEQFF. The genes are TRBV6-2 or TRBV6-3 and TRBJ2-1, with D tentatively TRBD2 (6 bases). The germline CDR1 and CDR2 sequences are MNHEY and SVGEGT. The CDR3 covers 14 residues. V was pared by 6 bases and J by 5 bases, with 14 bases between.

This clone has just one count. V is TRBV15 and J is TRBJ2-7; a possible D gene is TRBD1 (7 bases). Germline assignment: CDR1 LNHNV and CDR2 YYDKDF (reference sequence). The CDR3 spans 15 residues. V was cut by 6 bases and J by 5 bases, with 20 bases left in between. CDR3: CATRSGQGGSDEQYF. CDR3 DNA sequence: TGTGCCACCAGATCGGGCCAGGGGGGTTCGGACGAGCAGTACTTC.

The chain links TRBV9 to TRBJ2-3; 10 bases line up with TRBD2. The CDR3 extends over 18 amino acids. With 2 bases clipped from V and 0 bases from J, the junction kept 9 bases outside the gene matches. CDR1 and CDR2 (germline): SGDLS, YYNGEE. The CDR3 spells CASSVGRASGGSTDTQYF. The DNA of the CDR3 is TGTGCCAGCAGCGTCGGAAGGGCTAGCGGGGGCAGCACAGATACGCAGTATTTT.

In its sample, this clone was seen a few times. J is TRBJ1-5 and V is TRBV18; TRBD1 matches at 7 bases. V lost 4 bases and J lost 3; bases outside the gene matches: 6. The CDR3 extends over 15 amino acids. Looked up from germline, CDR1 is KGHSH and CDR2 is LQKENI. CDR3 nucleotide sequence: TGTGCCAGCTCACTGCGACAGGGAGACAATCAGCCCCAGCATTTT. This gives the protein CASSLRQGDNQPQHF.

The chain employs TRBV29-1 and TRBJ1-2; 9 bases align to TRBD1. V dropped 6 bases and J dropped 8; count of bases not matched to a gene: 7. The CDR3 spans 12 residues. CDR1 and CDR2 from the germline V gene are SQVTM and ANQGSEA. CDR3 nucleotide sequence: TGCAGCGTGGGACAGGGAAGAAACGGCTACACCTTC. It encodes CSVGQGRNGYTF. The whole variable domain, remainder taken from reference TRBV29-1 and TRBJ1-2, is SAVISQKPSRDICQRGTSLTIQCQVDSQVTMMFWYRQQPGQSLTLIATANQGSEATYESGFVIDKFPISRPNLTFSTLTVSNMSPEDSSIYLCSVGQGRNGYTFGSGTRLTVV.

The V and J genes are TRBV5-1 and TRBJ1-4; perhaps TRBD1 as D (6 bases). Germline V gene sequence: CDR1 SGHRS, CDR2 YFSETQ. With 7 bases removed from V and 7 bases from J, the gap between germline ends came to 14 bases. This CDR3 has 13 residues. The CDR3 reads CASCQGSSEKLFF. The CDR3, as DNA: TGCGCCAGCTGCCAGGGGTCTAGTGAAAAACTGTTTTTT.